This TCR beta chain was identified in a study of cytomegalovirus exposure and HLA in healthy donors. Study-wide points: Researchers counted around 150 TCR beta chains as cytomegalovirus-associated.

Regarding this clone: Its antigen is as yet unknown.

Both 60 Vbeta primers and 13 Jbeta primers went into the PCR. Profiled with immunoSEQ multiplex PCR; TCRdb holds only in-frame clones, not every one. The sample records 12,000 to 15,000 clones, 60% to 70% being singletons. V shed 2 bases and J 0 bases; nucleotides not matched to a gene: 4. CDR1 LGHNA and CDR2 YSLEER come from the germline V gene. The CDR3 runs 17 residues. The rearrangement links TRBV4-3 to TRBJ2-6; 7 bases are a match to TRBD1. This clonotype was obtained from a woman between 50 and 59 years old in good health and CMV-seropositive. Sequencing used PBMCs. The CDR3 here is CASSQYRDSSGANVLTF. CDR3 sequence (DNA): TGCGCCAGCAGCCAATACCGGGACAGCTCTGGGGCCAACGTCCTGACTTTC.